This passage covers 21 T cell receptor beta chains from one sample sequenced in a study of blood T cell repertoires in COVID-19. Using immunoSEQ multiplex PCR, the repertoire was profiled, and TCRdb retains in-frame clones only, with some absent. The sample lists a few hundred thousand clones, 86% occurring once. The specimen sequenced was PBMCs or T cells enriched from blood (not recorded which). The receptors were gathered from a middle-aged woman with acute COVID-19.

This sequence joins TRBV11-3 and TRBJ1-3; possibly TRBD1 for D (5 bases). With 5 bases removed from V and 0 bases from J, the gap between germline ends came to 14 bases. The CDR3 sequence is 16 residues long. Germline CDR1 and CDR2: SGHNT and YENEEA. The CDR3 bases are TGTGCCAGCAGCGGTAGAGCAGGGCTCTCTGGAAACACCATATATTTT. This codes for CASSGRAGLSGNTIYF.

This clone was seen just once. The J gene is TRBJ1-1, the V gene TRBV2, with TRBD1 identical over 12 bases. V lost 9 bases and J lost 1; bases outside the gene matches: 6. Looked up from germline, CDR1 is SNHLY and CDR2 is FYNNEI. The CDR3 spans 15 residues. CDR3 sequence reads: CASEGTGGRNTEAFF. The CDR3 DNA follows: TGTGCCAGTGAGGGGACAGGGGGCAGGAACACTGAAGCTTTCTTT. Drawing the rest from reference TRBV2 and TRBJ1-1, the complete variable domain is EPEVTQTPSHQVTQMGQEVILRCVPISNHLYFYWYRQILGQKVEFLVSFYNNEISEKSEIFDDQFSVERPDGSNFTLKIRSTKLEDSAMYFCASEGTGGRNTEAFFGQGTRLTVV.

V usage is TRBV14 and J usage is TRBJ2-7; perhaps TRBD1 as D (6 bases). V dropped 4 bases and J dropped 4 bases, with 11 bases sitting between them. CDR1 and CDR2 (germline): SGHDN, FVKESK. This CDR3 has 13 amino acids. CDR3 sequence: CASSPPQGYEQYF. The CDR3, as DNA: TGTGCCAGCAGCCCTCCCCAGGGGTACGAGCAGTACTTC.

The V and J genes are TRBV6-2 or TRBV6-3 and TRBJ2-5; TRBD2 matches at 8 bases. V lost 6 bases to trimming and J lost 5 bases; unmatched junction nucleotides: 8. This CDR3 region has 14 residues. CDR1 and CDR2 (germline): MNHEY, SVGEGT. The CDR3 here is CASSGRAVGETQYF. The CDR3 DNA follows: TGTGCCAGCAGCGGGAGGGCGGTTGGGGAGACCCAGTACTTC.

The chain links TRBV20-1 to TRBJ2-5, with 8 bases lining up with TRBD2. The germline CDR1 and CDR2 sequences are DFQATT and SNEGSKA (reference sequence). The CDR3 runs 11 residues. With 7 bases clipped from V and 5 bases from J, the junction kept 3 bases outside the gene matches. CDR3 protein: CSVAGTETQYF. CDR3 DNA sequence: TGCAGTGTAGCGGGGACGGAGACCCAGTACTTC.

The CDR3 here is CASRYGRPGTSRFVAFF. For the CDR3, the DNA is TGTGCCAGCAGGTATGGCCGACCCGGGACATCGAGGTTTGTAGCTTTCTTT. The rearrangement links TRBV28 to TRBJ1-1; tentative D call: TRBD1 (6 bases). Deletions cut 6 bases from V and 10 bases from J, with 30 bases between. In germline, CDR1 is MDHEN, CDR2 SYDVKM. The CDR3 length is 17 residues. Combining the CDR3 with reference TRBV28 and TRBJ1-1 gives the whole variable domain DVKVTQSSRYLVKRTGEKVFLECVQDMDHENMFWYRQDPGLGLRLIYFSYDVKMKEKGDIPEGYSVSREKKERFSLILESASTNQTSMYLCASRYGRPGTSRFVAFFGQGTRLTVV.

The chain couples TRBV28 to TRBJ2-7; 13 nucleotides match TRBD2. The germline V gene encodes CDR1 MDHEN and CDR2 SYDVKM. V was clipped by 6 bases and J by 2 bases; unmatched bases: 4. This CDR3 comprises 15 residues. CDR3 loop: CASRGGTSGTYEQYF. The CDR3 DNA follows: TGTGCCAGCAGGGGCGGGACTAGCGGGACCTACGAGCAGTACTTC.

The chain combines TRBV9 with TRBJ2-3; 9 positions agree with TRBD2. V dropped 0 bases and J dropped 5; count of bases not matched to a gene: 4. The CDR3 has 15 amino acids. From germline, CDR1 is SGDLS and CDR2 YYNGEE. The DNA of the CDR3 is TGTGCCAGCAGCGTAGTAGCGGGAGAGGTAGATACGCAGTATTTT. The encoded protein is CASSVVAGEVDTQYF.

This chain links TRBV27 with TRBJ1-5; TRBD1 matches at 8 bases. The trim removed 7 bases at V and 8 bases at J, leaving 10 bases unmatched. CDR1 and CDR2 from the germline V gene are MNHEY and SMNVEV (reference sequence). This CDR3 comprises 14 residues. The CDR3 DNA follows: TGTGCCAGCAAGACAGGGGTTGGGACGGAGCCCCAGCATTTT. Encoded protein: CASKTGVGTEPQHF.

The chain employs TRBV7-9 and TRBJ2-5, with 10 bases that match TRBD2. Looked up from germline, CDR1 is SEHNR and CDR2 is FQNEAQ (reference sequence). The trim removed 5 bases at V and 5 bases at J, leaving 5 bases unmatched. The CDR3 has 14 amino acids. The CDR3 sequence is CASSRTSGTETQYF. Written as DNA, the CDR3 is TGTGCCAGCAGCCGAACTAGCGGGACGGAGACCCAGTACTTC.

CDR3 nucleotide sequence: TGTGCCAGCAGTGAGCTACAGTACAATGAGCAGTTCTTC. This encodes CASSELQYNEQFF. The rearrangement links TRBV6-1 to TRBJ2-1; no clear D gene. This CDR3 spans 13 amino acids. Looked up from germline, CDR1 is MNHNS and CDR2 is SASEGT. V shed 3 bases and J shed 4 bases, with 7 bases lying between them.

This clone was detected once. This chain joins TRBV28 and TRBJ2-1; 7 bases fit TRBD2. V shed 5 bases and J 0 bases; nucleotides not matched to a gene: 4. CDR3 size: 15 residues. Germline V gene data show CDR1 as MDHEN and CDR2 as SYDVKM. The chain's CDR3 is CASSPRTSSYNEQFF. CDR3 DNA: TGTGCCAGCAGTCCGCGGACTAGCTCCTACAATGAGCAGTTCTTC.

The DNA for the CDR3 is TGTGCCAGCAGTTTATGGTCGGGGGGCACAGATACGCAGTATTTT. It encodes CASSLWSGGTDTQYF. This chain joins TRBV27 and TRBJ2-3, with D possibly matching TRBD2 (6 bases). This CDR3 region has 15 residues. Trimming cost V 1 base and J 1 base, with 9 bases left between them. CDR1 MNHEY and CDR2 SMNVEV come from the germline V gene (reference sequence).

The V call is TRBV14, the J call TRBJ2-1; 13 nucleotides match TRBD2. V was clipped by 4 bases and J by 2 bases; unmatched bases: 8. The CDR3 consists of 18 residues. CDR1 SGHDN and CDR2 FVKESK come from the germline V gene. The CDR3 protein is CASSLRTSGRTPYNEQFF. The CDR3 nucleotides are TGTGCCAGCAGCCTTCGGACTAGCGGGAGAACCCCCTACAATGAGCAGTTCTTC. Based on the CDR3 plus reference TRBV14 and TRBJ2-1, the full variable domain is EAGVTQFPSHSVIEKGQTVTLRCDPISGHDNLYWYRRVMGKEIKFLLHFVKESKQDESGMPNNRFLAERTGGTYSTLKVQPAELEDSGVYFCASSLRTSGRTPYNEQFFGPGTRLTVL.

The CDR3 DNA reads as TGTGCCAGCAGCCTACTGCCCGACAGTAGTGCCTACGAGCAGTACTTC. Its translation: CASSLLPDSSAYEQYF. The chain employs TRBV5-5 and TRBJ2-7, with a possible D match to TRBD1 (5 bases). CDR1 and CDR2 (germline): SGHKS, YYEKEE (reference sequence). This CDR3 contains 16 residues. V was cut by 4 bases and J by 2 bases, with 19 bases left in between.

This sequence joins TRBV7-2 and TRBJ2-3; D gene ambiguous. The CDR3 totals 13 residues. Looked up from germline, CDR1 is SGHTA and CDR2 is FQGNSA. V was trimmed by 5 bases and J by 6 bases, leaving 12 bases between them. CDR3 nucleotides: TGTGCCAGCAGCATTTACCCCGGGGATACGCAGTATTTT. Translating gives CASSIYPGDTQYF.

The chain combines TRBV28 with TRBJ1-2; 8 positions agree with TRBD1. CDR1 is MDHEN, CDR2 SYDVKM, per germline. V was clipped by 10 bases and J by 1 base; unmatched bases: 14. The CDR3 is 16 amino acids. The CDR3 DNA follows: TGTGCCACCCGCCGGGACAGGACCCTCCTTAACTATGGCTACACCTTC. Translation gives CATRRDRTLLNYGYTF.

The chain recombines TRBV2 with TRBJ2-5; 16 bases align to TRBD2. Looked up from germline, CDR1 is SNHLY and CDR2 is FYNNEI. The V and J ends lost 6 bases and 2 bases, in that order; junction bases with no gene match: 12. The CDR3 consists of 19 residues. The CDR3 nucleotides are TGTGCCAGCAGCCGGGGGGGACTAGCGGGAGGGCTGAGTCAAGAGACCCAGTACTTC. Translated, it gives CASSRGGLAGGLSQETQYF.

The chain is built from TRBV28 and TRBJ2-5, with D maybe TRBD1 (6 bases). The CDR3 has 15 amino acids. V lost 5 bases, J lost 4 bases, and 17 bases lay in between. In germline, CDR1 is MDHEN, CDR2 SYDVKM. CDR3 sequence reads: CASSPRAGVGETQYF. CDR3 DNA sequence: TGTGCCAGCAGTCCAAGGGCAGGGGTAGGAGAGACCCAGTACTTC.

This clone was seen only once. This CDR3 reads CASSSTGVYGYTF. The CDR3 bases are TGTGCCAGCAGTTCTACAGGGGTTTATGGCTACACCTTC. The V and J genes are TRBV6-5 and TRBJ1-2, with 7 bases lining up with TRBD1. CDR3 size: 13 residues. CDR1 and CDR2 from the germline V gene are MNHEY and SVGAGI. J gave up 5 bases and V 4 bases, and 4 bases lay outside the gene matches.

This clone has more than one count but fewer than ten. The chain employs TRBV5-1 and TRBJ2-3, with D tentatively TRBD2 (6 bases). V was shortened by 1 base and J by 1 base, with 10 bases between the two germline ends. Germline loops: CDR1 SGHRS, CDR2 YFSETQ. The CDR3 spans 15 residues. CDR3 sequence (DNA): TGCGCCAGCAGCTTGCTCGGGAGAGGCACAGATACGCAGTATTTT. Encoded protein: CASSLLGRGTDTQYF.